The rows below give T cell receptor beta chains drawn from one sample of a study of blood T cell repertoires in COVID-19. Method: immunoSEQ multiplex PCR; TCRdb's copy keeps in-frame clones and lacks some. The sample carries 200,000 or so clones, roughly 88% recorded once. Sequenced input: PBMCs or T cells enriched from blood (not recorded which). These receptors were collected from a woman between 40 and 55 years old with acute COVID-19. Each CDR3 is given with its conserved first and last residue. The D gene is left open where the match is weak. Rows give clone size only sometimes, using once, few, many, or a class for an expanded clone.

J gene,clone size,V gene,D gene,CDR3 length,CDR3 protein,CDR3 DNA
TRBJ1-4,NA,TRBV30,NA,13,CAWSGQKQEKLFF,TGTGCCTGGAGTGGTCAGAAACAAGAAAAACTGTTTTTT
TRBJ1-6,NA,TRBV2,TRBD1,15,CASRGTGFYNSPLHF,TGTGCCAGCAGGGGGACAGGGTTCTATAATTCACCCCTCCACTTT
TRBJ1-2,NA,TRBV5-1,TRBD1,13,CASSLGDRFGYTF,TGCGCCAGCAGCTTGGGGGACAGGTTTGGCTACACCTTC
TRBJ1-2,NA,TRBV9,NA,11,CASSRDYGYTF,TGTGCCAGCAGCCGGGATTATGGCTACACCTTC
TRBJ2-4,once,TRBV19,TRBD2,15,CASSVGGDQLNIQYF,TGTGCCAGTAGTGTGGGGGGGGACCAGCTAAACATTCAGTACTTC
TRBJ1-2,NA,TRBV6-1,NA,16,CASSELGTDLYARYTF,TGTGCCAGCAGTGAACTAGGGACTGACTTATATGCTCGCTACACCTTC
TRBJ1-2,NA,TRBV19,NA,13,CASSRQGDYGYTF,TGTGCCAGCTCCCGGCAGGGCGACTATGGCTACACCTTC
TRBJ1-1,NA,TRBV3-1/TRBV3-2,TRBD1,16,CASSKGTGWENSEAFF,TGTGCCAGCAGCAAGGGGACAGGGTGGGAAAATTCTGAAGCTTTCTTT
TRBJ1-4,NA,TRBV6-5,TRBD1,14,CASSYSQGQEKLFF,TGTGCCAGCAGTTACTCTCAGGGACAGGAAAAACTGTTTTTT
TRBJ1-3,NA,TRBV10-3,TRBD1,17,CAIREGQGGIPGNTIYF,TGTGCCATCAGAGAAGGACAGGGAGGCATTCCTGGAAACACCATATATTTT
TRBJ1-5,NA,TRBV27,NA,14,CASSLVFGDQPQHF,TGTGCCAGCAGTTTAGTGTTCGGAGATCAGCCCCAGCATTTT
TRBJ2-3,NA,TRBV27,NA,14,CASSPGLYTDTQYF,TGTGCCAGCAGTCCCGGACTTTACACAGATACGCAGTATTTT
TRBJ1-2,NA,TRBV7-9,NA,14,CASTFSNGRYGYTF,TGTGCCAGCACTTTTAGTAATGGGAGGTATGGCTACACCTTC
TRBJ2-3,NA,TRBV9,NA,17,CASSVNEGFTMTDTQYF,TGTGCCAGCAGCGTAAATGAGGGATTTACTATGACAGATACGCAGTATTTT
TRBJ1-6,NA,TRBV5-1,TRBD1,17,CASSLVGQGAGNSPLHF,TGCGCCAGCAGCTTGGTAGGACAGGGGGCGGGAAATTCACCCCTCCACTTT
TRBJ1-2,NA,TRBV19,NA,14,CASSTTAINYGYTF,TGTGCCAGTAGTACGACAGCTATAAACTATGGCTACACCTTC
TRBJ1-1,NA,TRBV7-9,TRBD1,18,CASSRRTGDRTMNTEAFF,TGTGCCAGCAGCCGCCGGACAGGCGATCGTACCATGAACACTGAAGCTTTCTTT